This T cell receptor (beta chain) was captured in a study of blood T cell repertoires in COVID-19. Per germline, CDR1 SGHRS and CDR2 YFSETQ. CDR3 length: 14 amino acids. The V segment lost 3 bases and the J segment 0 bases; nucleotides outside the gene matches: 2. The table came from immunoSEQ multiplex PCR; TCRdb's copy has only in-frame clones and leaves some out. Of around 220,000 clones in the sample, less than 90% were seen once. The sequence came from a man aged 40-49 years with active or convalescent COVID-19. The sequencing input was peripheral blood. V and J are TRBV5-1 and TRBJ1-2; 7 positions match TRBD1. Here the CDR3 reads CASSSGQPNYGYTF. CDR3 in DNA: TGCGCCAGCAGCTCGGGACAGCCTAACTATGGCTACACCTTC.